Sequencing of this TCR beta chain was carried out in a study of early T cells in non-severe SARS-CoV-2 infection. About the research overall: The chains were unpaired, and the sequenced material was bulk RNA from unsorted whole blood.

Worth noting for this clonotype: A read error is possible here, since a much larger clone lies one base away.

The CDR3 is 16 residues long. Germline V gene data show CDR1 as ENHRY and CDR2 as SYGVKD. Each CDR3 protein is one row after TCRdb ran MiXCR on the 5' RACE reads. The sample records roughly 34,000 distinct CDR3 sequences, approximately 7.1% being singletons. This rearrangement joins TRBV10-3 to TRBJ2-3; D gene ambiguous. The DNA matches TRBJ1-5 better at its end, which makes the J call doubtful. The origin of this receptor is an adult who was a healthcare worker with PCR-confirmed SARS-CoV-2 infection or an uninfected control (not recorded which). Sequenced here: whole blood, sampled at baseline. CDR3 DNA sequence: TGTGCCATCAGTGACAGGATAGCGGAAGACACAGATACGCAGCATTTT. Translating it yields CAISDRIAEDTDTQHF.